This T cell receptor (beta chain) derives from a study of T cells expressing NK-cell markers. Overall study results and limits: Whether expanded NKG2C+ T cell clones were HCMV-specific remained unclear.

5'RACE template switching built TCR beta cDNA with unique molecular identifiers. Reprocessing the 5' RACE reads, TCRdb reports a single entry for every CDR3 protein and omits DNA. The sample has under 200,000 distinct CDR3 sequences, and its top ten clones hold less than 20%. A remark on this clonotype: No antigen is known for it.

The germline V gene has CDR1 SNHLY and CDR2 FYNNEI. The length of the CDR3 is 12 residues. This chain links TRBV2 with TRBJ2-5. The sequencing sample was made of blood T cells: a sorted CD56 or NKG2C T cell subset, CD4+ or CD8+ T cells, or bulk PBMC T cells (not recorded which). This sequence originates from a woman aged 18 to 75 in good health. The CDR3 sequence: CASNADQETQYF.